This TCR beta chain appears in the sequencing data of a study of T cells expressing NK-cell markers. Overall study findings and caveats: Each of 6 or 7 donors carried dominant NKG2C+ clonotypes accounting for roughly 1.0-7.5% of CD8+ T cells.

For this clonotype: Its matching antigen is unknown.

There are 16 residues in the CDR3. The TCR beta cDNA came from 5'RACE template switching with UMIs. TCRdb re-called the 5' RACE reads; one entry per CDR3 protein, DNA not given. The repertoire shows about 260,000 distinct CDR3 sequences; the top ten hold approximately 0.39%. This receptor was obtained from a young man in good health. Material: blood T cells: a sorted CD56 or NKG2C T cell subset, CD4+ or CD8+ T cells, or bulk PBMC T cells (not recorded which). V gene TRBV12-3 or TRBV12-4 combines with J gene TRBJ2-1; the D call of TRBD1 rests on TCRdb alone, since no DNA is present to check it. The CDR3 is CASSLGQGAIGNEQFF.